The rows below give T cell receptor beta chains drawn from one sample of a study of blood T cell repertoires in COVID-19. Only in-frame clones appear in the TCRdb table, and some are missing; sequencing was by immunoSEQ multiplex PCR. In the table there are hundreds of thousands of clones, nearly 90% of which are singletons. Sequenced: peripheral blood. Receptors originate from a woman between 18 and 30 years old who had recovered from COVID-19. Both conserved end residues are part of each CDR3. The D gene is left open where the match is weak. Clone size is shown for a subset of rows, as once, few, many or a class of expanded clone.

clone_size,d_call,v_call,j_call,cdr3_nt,cdr3_aa
.,.,TRBV5-1,TRBJ2-1,TGCGCCAGCAGCTTGGGGCCTAGGGGGTCGGGCTACAATGAGCAGTTCTTC,CASSLGPRGSGYNEQFF
.,TRBD1,TRBV7-8,TRBJ1-6,TGTGCCAGCAGCTTAAGATCCGGACAGGGGGCATATAATTCACCCCTCCACTTT,CASSLRSGQGAYNSPLHF
once,.,TRBV7-8,TRBJ2-1,TGTGCCAGCAGCTTAGTTGACTCCTACAATGGGCAGTTCTTC,CASSLVDSYNGQFF
.,.,TRBV7-3,TRBJ1-1,TGTGCCAGCAGCCTGAGGGGAGGGGGCACTGAAGCTTTCTTT,CASSLRGGGTEAFF
.,TRBD2,TRBV15,TRBJ2-5,TGTGCCACCTATAAAGGGGAGGGGTTCCAAGAGACCCAGTACTTC,CATYKGEGFQETQYF
.,.,TRBV19,TRBJ2-3,TGTGCCAGTAGTATTGCGGGGTTCACAGATACGCAGTATTTT,CASSIAGFTDTQYF
once,.,TRBV19,TRBJ1-5,TGTGCCAGTGGGACTGGTCAGCCCCAGCATTTT,CASGTGQPQHF
.,.,TRBV9,TRBJ1-1,TGTGCCAGCAGCGTGGCAGGGGACAACACTGAAGCTTTCTTT,CASSVAGDNTEAFF
few,TRBD2,TRBV25-1,TRBJ2-7,TGTGCCAGCAGTGAGGGATTAGCGGGAGCCTACGAGCAGTACTTC,CASSEGLAGAYEQYF
once,.,TRBV4-3,TRBJ1-2,TGCGCCAGCAGCCAAGATTACGGGTCCAGGGTCGGTGGCTACACCTTC,CASSQDYGSRVGGYTF
.,.,TRBV27,TRBJ2-1,TGTGCCAGCAGATCCACTGACGCGGGCCTAAAATACAATGAGCAGTTCTTC,CASRSTDAGLKYNEQFF
.,TRBD2,TRBV7-2,TRBJ2-7,TGTGCCAGCAGCTCGGGACTAGCGCCTGGGGAGCAGTACTTC,CASSSGLAPGEQYF
.,.,TRBV27,TRBJ2-7,TGTGCCAGCAGTTTATCGGCGGGGACCCATACCTACGAGCAGTACTTC,CASSLSAGTHTYEQYF
.,.,TRBV7-2,TRBJ2-1,TGTGCCAGCAGCTTAGTTTTCGGGAGCTCCTACAATGAGCAGTTCTTC,CASSLVFGSSYNEQFF
few,TRBD2,TRBV18,TRBJ2-2,TGTGCCAGCTCACCACCGGCGGGAGGGAGCTCCGGGGAGCTGTTTTTT,CASSPPAGGSSGELFF
.,.,TRBV7-2,TRBJ2-3,TGTGCCAGCAGCTTACTAGCTACCGACACAGATACGCAGTATTTT,CASSLLATDTDTQYF
.,.,TRBV18,TRBJ1-5,TGTGCCAGCTCACCGAAAATGGTAGGGGGCAATCAGCCCCAGCATTTT,CASSPKMVGGNQPQHF
.,.,TRBV13,TRBJ2-5,TGTGCCAGCAGGCCAAAGATTTCGGGTGAAGAGACCCAGTACTTC,CASRPKISGEETQYF
.,.,TRBV7-9,TRBJ2-5,TGTGCCAGCAGCTTAGGAGGAATCCAAGAGACCCAGTACTTC,CASSLGGIQETQYF
.,TRBD2,TRBV5-1,TRBJ2-1,TGCGCCAGCAGCTCCCGACTAGCGGGACGGTATGAGCAGTTCTTC,CASSSRLAGRYEQFF
.,.,TRBV19,TRBJ2-1,TGTGCCAGTAGTATTGCGTTCAATGAGCAGTTCTTC,CASSIAFNEQFF
.,TRBD2,TRBV5-1,TRBJ2-1,TGCGCCAGCAGCCGCCTCCCAGGACTAGCGGAGTACAATGAGCAGTTCTTC,CASSRLPGLAEYNEQFF
.,.,TRBV10-3,TRBJ2-7,TGTGCCATCAGTGAGTCGTTTTCTCTCTACGAGCAGTACTTC,CAISESFSLYEQYF
once,.,TRBV24-1,TRBJ2-3,TGTGCCACCAGTGATTTCGACACCTACACAGATACGCAGTATTTT,CATSDFDTYTDTQYF
.,.,TRBV19,TRBJ1-5,TGTGCCAGTAGATTCCAGGGTCAGCCCCAGCATTTT,CASRFQGQPQHF
.,TRBD2,TRBV7-6,TRBJ2-7,TGTGCCAGCAGCTTCCCCCCGCTGACTAAACTAGCGGGAGCCCACGAGCAGTACTTC,CASSFPPLTKLAGAHEQYF
.,.,TRBV27,TRBJ1-5,TGTGCCAGCAGGCTCAGGGGAGGGAGCAATCAGCCCCAGCATTTT,CASRLRGGSNQPQHF
.,TRBD2,TRBV24-1,TRBJ2-7,TGTGCCACCAGTGCCCATGGACTAGCGGGAGTAGGGGAGCAGTACTTC,CATSAHGLAGVGEQYF
.,.,TRBV3-1/TRBV3-2,TRBJ2-5,TGTGCCAGCAGCCGAGGGCCTACAAGGGGGCAAGAGACCCAGTACTTC,CASSRGPTRGQETQYF